The source of this T cell receptor (beta chain) is a study of T cell responses to AZD1222 COVID-19 vaccine (dated by TCRdb to the early 2020s). With regard to the full study: TCR sequencing was performed for fewer than 250 trial participants, of whom about 200 were given two doses of AZD1222 and some 26 were given two doses of MenACWY control vaccine. Trial participants were enrolled into age subgroups of 18-55, 56-69 and 70-plus years, which contained 148, 28 and 57 TCR-sequenced participants, respectively.

Comment on this clone: There is no known antigen for this receptor. No much larger clone exists at a distance of one base, and base qualities are not known.

The CDR3 regions of human TCRbeta chains were analyzed by immunosequencing. In the source study's methods: TCRs in the repertoires were matched against a reference library of SARS-CoV-2-specific TCRs that had been generated with the MIRA antigen-specificity platform. Breadth was defined as the fraction of unique TCRs that were SARS-CoV-2-associated, and depth was defined as the fraction of total T cells that were SARS-CoV-2-associated. Each spike-specific TCR was assigned to its reactive spike region and to a CD4 or CD8 class using the MIRA data. Log10-transformed breadth and depth values were compared by one-way ANOVA with Sidak's multiple comparisons tests. The table was pulled from immuneACCESS by TCRdb, which kept in-frame rearrangements only. Such tables lose some clones; where checked, under half of the loss comes from unresolved V genes, and the rest has no known cause. The D gene and trimming were derived from the DNA, and the V and J assignments and clone size from that table. In all, the sample holds some 170,000 clones, and roughly nine tenths of those were seen once. Of the sample, over 1.5% falls within the top ten clones.

General conclusions and limits of the study: After two AZD1222 doses, both the breadth and the depth of spike-specific TCRs were significantly higher than at day 0 and than in MenACWY recipients. Conclusions about previously exposed vaccinees are limited, since just five or six AZD1222 recipients were seropositive for SARS-CoV-2 at baseline. Because no day 14 peak-response samples were available, the repertoires could be characterized only after the peak T cell response. The 56-69-year group was small, and its depth increase did not reach significance, likely because of low power. Reportedly, close to half of the unique spike-specific TCRs recognized epitopes lying outside the regions that are mutated in the B.1.351 and B.1.1.7 variants. The whole spike protein was spanned by vaccine-associated CD4 TCRs, and dominant responses were seen in regions 160-218 and 743-854. Participants were mostly white British and included more females than males, and it was suggested by the authors that clonal diversity may have been underestimated.

V lost 6 bases and J lost 4 bases; the stretch between them is 22 bases long. The germline V gene yields SNHLY for CDR1 and FYNNEI for CDR2. CDR3 length: 17 amino acids, cysteine to phenylalanine. CDR3 DNA is the only sequence kept; it has 51 bases, read in frame from the first base. What this sample's time point label stands for: about 28 days (+/-7) after the second vaccine dose. AZD1222 recipients given second doses at about 4 weeks or at about 12 weeks were pooled, since spike-specific TCR depth and breadth were not found to differ between the two schedules. The vaccinee samples were drawn from two UK trials, COV001 and COV002, one of which was a single-blind randomized controlled phase 2/3 trial testing AZD1222 (ChAdOx1 nCoV-19) in healthy adults. For TCRbeta chain sequencing, PBMC samples were collected from trial participants at day 0 and at day 28 after the second dose.

This receptor chain uses TRBV2 and TRBJ1-5, and TRBD1 may be the D gene, going by 6 matching bases. The sequences come from peripheral blood, collected 28 days after the second AZD1222 dose. This sequence was found in an adult who received the AZD1222 COVID-19 vaccine. CDR3 reads: CASRRGTNGVGNQPQHF. The nucleotides read TGTGCCAGCAGGAGAGGGACAAATGGAGTTGGGAATCAGCCCCAGCATTTT.